This T cell receptor beta chain originates from a study of CD8 T cells in ankylosing spondylitis. Whole-study results and caveats: Those disease-linked clones were CD8+; they were also relatively rare in peripheral blood. A TCR beta motif of 7 to 9 highly homologous variants seemed to mark ankylosing spondylitis blood.

To note about this clonotype: Its antigen remains unidentified.

The CDR3 is 15 amino acids. CDR1 and CDR2 (germline): SGHTA, FQGNSA. After removal of 1 base from V and 1 base from J, the junction contained 2 bases not matched to a gene. Preparation of TCR beta libraries was done by quantitative 5'-RACE with molecular barcodes. Via MiXCR, TCRdb re-called the 5' RACE reads, giving one row per CDR3 protein. This table holds some 130,000 distinct CDR3 sequences, approximately 14% found once. The source of this sequence is a female donor with ankylosing spondylitis or in good health (not recorded which). The sequencing sample was made of blood, either unsorted or a sorted T cell fraction (not recorded which). J is TRBJ2-3 and V is TRBV7-2, with 7 bases fitting TRBD1. CDR3 nucleotides: TGTGCCAGCAGCTTAGAGGGGGCCCGCACAGATACGCAGTATTTT. It translates to CASSLEGARTDTQYF.